These 25 T cell receptor beta chains share one sample of origin, sequenced in a study of OX40 agonist ivuxolimab in advanced cancers. Sequencing was performed with immunoSEQ multiplex PCR; in TCRdb, only in-frame clones are kept and a portion is missing. The profile covers some 87,000 clones, with 70% to 90% appearing a single time and roughly 0.7% taken by the ten largest. The source was CD4+ or CD8+ T cells sorted from blood, collected in a trial of the OX40 agonist ivuxolimab. The source of these receptors is an adult with an advanced solid tumor such as melanoma, head and neck, liver or kidney cancer.

The CDR3 bases are TGTGCCAGTCAGGGCCCTAGCACAGATACGCAGTATTTT. It yields the protein CASQGPSTDTQYF. The V and J genes are TRBV28 and TRBJ2-3; D is possibly TRBD1 (5 bases). CDR1 and CDR2 from the germline V gene are MDHEN and SYDVKM. The germline V and J ends were trimmed by 9 bases and 0 bases, with 10 bases remaining between them. The CDR3 has 13 amino acids.

This chain joins TRBV27 and TRBJ1-1; TRBD1 is a possible D gene (6 bases). V lost 5 bases and J 5 bases, leaving 15 bases between the germline ends. In germline, CDR1 is MNHEY, CDR2 SMNVEV (reference sequence). CDR3 size: 14 residues. The CDR3 is CASSTNRVGTEAFF. The CDR3 region has the DNA TGTGCCAGCAGTACTAACAGGGTGGGTACTGAAGCTTTCTTT.

This rearrangement joins TRBV2 to TRBJ2-5; TRBD1 matches 7 bases. This CDR3 is 14 amino acids long. V lost 8 bases to trimming and J lost 2 bases; unmatched junction nucleotides: 8. In germline, CDR1 is SNHLY, CDR2 FYNNEI. For the CDR3, the DNA is TGTGCCAGCGGAGCTAGACAGGGACAAGAGACCCAGTACTTC. It translates to CASGARQGQETQYF.

The sample holds a few counts of this clone. DNA for the CDR3: TGTGCCAGTGTCGTGGCCAATCAGCCCCAGCATTTT. This encodes CASVVANQPQHF. The chain links TRBV28 to TRBJ1-5, with no clear D. The V end was cut by 9 bases, the J end by 3 bases, with 9 bases between. CDR3 length: 12 amino acids. Germline V gene data show CDR1 as MDHEN and CDR2 as SYDVKM.

The chain employs TRBV10-2 and TRBJ2-7; D might be TRBD1 or TRBD2, each matching 6 bases. V lost 7 bases, J lost 2 bases, and 12 bases lay in between. In germline, CDR1 is WSHSY, CDR2 SAAADI. The CDR3 consists of 13 residues. The CDR3 reads CASTRGTPYEQYF. The DNA for the CDR3 is TGCGCCAGCACCCGGGGGACACCCTACGAGCAGTACTTC.

J is TRBJ2-5 and V is TRBV2; D is uncertain. The ends were cut back, 1 base at V and 3 bases at J, with 9 bases in the middle. The length of the CDR3 is 14 residues. The germline V gene has CDR1 SNHLY and CDR2 FYNNEI. In nucleotides, the CDR3 is TGTGCCAGCAGTGAAGGCGCCCGGGAAGAGACCCAGTACTTC. It translates to CASSEGAREETQYF.

This clone was detected only a few times. The V gene is TRBV6-5, the J gene TRBJ1-1, with 7 bases matching TRBD1. The ends lost 6 bases at V and 3 bases at J; junction bases unmatched: 10. Germline CDR1 is MNHEY and CDR2 is SVGAGI. The CDR3 is 15 residues long. The CDR3 sequence: CASRRLQGLDTEAFF. The CDR3, as DNA: TGTGCCAGCAGAAGATTACAGGGGTTGGACACTGAAGCTTTCTTT.

The chain is built from TRBV29-1 and TRBJ2-7; D might be TRBD2 (7 bases). CDR3 length: 14 residues. V was trimmed by 2 bases and J by 4 bases, leaving 15 bases between them. Per the germline V gene, CDR1 is SQVTM and CDR2 is ANQGSEA. The CDR3 loop is CSVENSGGGYEQYF. The CDR3 coding sequence is TGCAGCGTTGAAAATTCGGGGGGCGGATACGAGCAGTACTTC.

The V gene is TRBV29-1, the J gene TRBJ1-1; D gene uncertain. This CDR3 is built from 13 residues. CDR1 and CDR2 from the germline V gene are SQVTM and ANQGSEA. Trimming took off 7 bases at V and 0 bases at J, with 12 bases between the two ends. The CDR3 reads CSGSTMMNTEAFF. Here the CDR3 DNA reads TGCAGCGGTAGTACAATGATGAACACTGAAGCTTTCTTT.

CDR3 amino acids: CASSKTGYPEAFF. The CDR3, as DNA: TGTGCCAGCAGCAAAACAGGTTACCCTGAAGCTTTCTTT. The V call is TRBV5-6, the J call TRBJ1-1; maybe TRBD1 (5 bases). V was trimmed by 4 bases and J by 6 bases, leaving 13 bases between them. CDR1 is SGHDT, CDR2 YYEEEE, per germline. The CDR3 spans 13 residues.

A few counts support this clone. The chain combines TRBV10-3 with TRBJ2-1; TRBD2 is a possible D gene (5 bases). The CDR3 has 12 amino acids. The V gene lost 10 bases and the J gene lost 2 bases, with 9 bases spanning the gap. CDR1 and CDR2 from the germline V gene are ENHRY and SYGVKD. The CDR3 DNA reads as TGTGCCACCGGGGAAGCCTACAATGAGCAGTTCTTC. This codes for CATGEAYNEQFF.

The gene calls are TRBV2 and TRBJ2-7; 7 nucleotides line up with TRBD1. This CDR3 region has 13 residues. CDR1 SNHLY and CDR2 FYNNEI come from the germline V gene. Trimming at V came to 7 bases and at J to 5 bases, leaving 8 bases not matched to a gene. CDR3 amino acids: CASTMTGSNEQYF. The CDR3 DNA reads as TGTGCCAGCACTATGACAGGGTCGAACGAGCAGTACTTC.

The genes are TRBV5-5 and TRBJ2-5; 12 bases match TRBD1. The CDR3 is 16 residues long. CDR1 SGHKS and CDR2 YYEKEE come from the germline V gene (reference sequence). The ends lost 3 bases at V and 4 bases at J; junction bases unmatched: 7. The DNA of the CDR3 is TGTGCCAGCAGCTCAGACCGGGACAGGGGGCTAGAGACCCAGTACTTC. It specifies CASSSDRDRGLETQYF.

The rearrangement joins TRBV30 to TRBJ1-1; TRBD1 might be the D (5 bases). This CDR3 region has 14 residues. Looked up from germline, CDR1 is GTSNPN and CDR2 is SVGIG (reference sequence). V was clipped by 2 bases and J by 3 bases, with 13 bases between them. Written as DNA, the CDR3 is TGTGCCTGGAGTACAGGACGTCAGGACACTGAAGCTTTCTTT. Its translation: CAWSTGRQDTEAFF.

The gene calls are TRBV14 and TRBJ1-2; possible D gene TRBD1, 6 bases. The CDR3 totals 15 residues. Germline CDR1 reads SGHDN; CDR2 reads FVKESK. V was pared by 4 bases and J by 7 bases, with 19 bases between. CDR3 nucleotide sequence: TGTGCCAGCAGCCTTTATACCGGGGGCCGCGGTGGCTACACCTTC. This encodes CASSLYTGGRGGYTF.

V and J are TRBV18 and TRBJ2-1; D is unclear. The CDR3 has 11 residues. The V end was cut by 2 bases, the J end by 8 bases, with 4 bases between. Germline V gene sequence: CDR1 KGHSH, CDR2 LQKENI. CDR3 nucleotides: TGTGCCAGCTCACCAGGGGATGAGCAGTTCTTC. Protein product: CASSPGDEQFF.

The rearrangement links TRBV6-6 to TRBJ2-7; weak D call: TRBD1 (5 bases). The V gene's germline CDR1 is MNHNY and CDR2 SVGAGI (reference sequence). Trimming took 1 base from V and 6 from J, leaving 13 bases between them. There are 14 residues in the CDR3. CDR3 sequence (DNA): TGTGCCAGCAGTTACTTCCAGGGTGAAAGCGAGCAGTACTTC. Translated: CASSYFQGESEQYF.

The rearrangement links TRBV11-2 to TRBJ1-1, with D possibly matching TRBD1 (5 bases). Per germline, CDR1 SGHAT and CDR2 FQNNGV. Trimming removed 5 bases at V and 0 bases at J, with 13 bases between. CDR3 length: 15 residues. The CDR3 region is CASSRRQLMNTEAFF. In DNA form, the CDR3 reads TGTGCCAGCAGCCGCAGACAGCTCATGAACACTGAAGCTTTCTTT.

The rearrangement joins TRBV6-5 to TRBJ1-1; weak D call: TRBD1 (5 bases). The V end was cut by 1 base, the J end by 3 bases, with 9 bases between. CDR1 MNHEY and CDR2 SVGAGI come from the germline V gene. The CDR3 spans 14 residues. This CDR3 is CASSYWQGDTEAFF. CDR3 coding DNA: TGTGCCAGCAGTTACTGGCAGGGAGACACTGAAGCTTTCTTT.

The J gene is TRBJ2-3, the V gene TRBV4-1; D call uncertain. The CDR3 length is 13 residues. V lost 4 bases and J lost 2, with 7 bases in between. Germline CDR1 reads MGHRA; CDR2 reads YSYEKL. For the CDR3, the DNA is TGCGCCAGCAGCCGAGAGCCCACAGATACGCAGTATTTT. As protein: CASSREPTDTQYF.

The chain links TRBV18 to TRBJ2-7, with D unclear. Trimming removed 3 bases from V and 7 bases from J, with 13 bases in between. Germline V CDR1 and CDR2: KGHSH, LQKENI. The CDR3 totals 13 residues. The DNA of the CDR3 is TGTGCCAGCTCACCGGAGCAGGCTCGAGAGCAGTACTTC. It specifies CASSPEQAREQYF.

V gene TRBV2 combines with J gene TRBJ2-7; D uncertain. The CDR3 is made up of 11 amino acids. The germline CDR1 and CDR2 sequences are SNHLY and FYNNEI. The V end was cut by 8 bases, the J end by 3 bases, with 8 bases between. The CDR3 loop reads CASRMGYEQYF. CDR3 nucleotide sequence: TGTGCCAGCCGAATGGGCTACGAGCAGTACTTC.

V and J are TRBV6-5 and TRBJ1-1, with D possibly being TRBD1 (6 bases). CDR1 and CDR2 (germline): MNHEY, SVGAGI. The CDR3 loop spans 15 amino acids. V gave up 2 bases and J gave up 0 bases, with 10 bases separating them. The CDR3 spells CASSYIGQMNTEAFF. Here the CDR3 DNA reads TGTGCCAGCAGTTACATTGGACAGATGAACACTGAAGCTTTCTTT.

The chain couples TRBV19 to TRBJ2-1; no definite D call. With 4 bases removed from V and 4 bases from J, the gap between germline ends came to 5 bases. CDR1 and CDR2 from the germline V gene are LNHDA and SQIVND (reference sequence). CDR3 size: 12 residues. CDR3 in amino acids: CASSTRYNEQFF. As DNA, the CDR3 is TGTGCCAGTAGTACGCGGTACAATGAGCAGTTCTTC.

The chain is built from TRBV2 and TRBJ2-1; 7 nucleotides align to TRBD1. The V gene's germline CDR1 is SNHLY and CDR2 FYNNEI. Germline trimming cut 4 bases from V and 7 bases from J; bases unmatched to any gene: 4. The CDR3 contains 13 residues. CDR3: CASSVDRVNEQFF. The CDR3 nucleotides are TGTGCCAGCAGTGTAGACAGGGTGAATGAGCAGTTCTTC. The variable domain in full, with the rest retrieved from reference TRBV2 and TRBJ2-1, is EPEVTQTPSHQVTQMGQEVILRCVPISNHLYFYWYRQILGQKVEFLVSFYNNEISEKSEIFDDQFSVERPDGSNFTLKIRSTKLEDSAMYFCASSVDRVNEQFFGPGTRLTVL.